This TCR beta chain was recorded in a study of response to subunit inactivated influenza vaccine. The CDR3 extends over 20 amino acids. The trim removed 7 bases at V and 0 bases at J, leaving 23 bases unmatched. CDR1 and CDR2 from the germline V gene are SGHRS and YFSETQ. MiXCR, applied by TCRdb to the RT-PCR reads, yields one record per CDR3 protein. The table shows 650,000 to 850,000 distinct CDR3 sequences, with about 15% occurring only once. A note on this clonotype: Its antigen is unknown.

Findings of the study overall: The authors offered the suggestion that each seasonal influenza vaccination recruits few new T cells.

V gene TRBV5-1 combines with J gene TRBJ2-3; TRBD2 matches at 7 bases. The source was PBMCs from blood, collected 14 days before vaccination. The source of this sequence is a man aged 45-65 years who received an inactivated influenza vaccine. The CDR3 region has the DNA TGCGCCAGCCGCATAGCGGGCCCACTCCTGGCCTACTCTAGCACAGATACGCAGTATTTT. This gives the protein CASRIAGPLLAYSSTDTQYF.